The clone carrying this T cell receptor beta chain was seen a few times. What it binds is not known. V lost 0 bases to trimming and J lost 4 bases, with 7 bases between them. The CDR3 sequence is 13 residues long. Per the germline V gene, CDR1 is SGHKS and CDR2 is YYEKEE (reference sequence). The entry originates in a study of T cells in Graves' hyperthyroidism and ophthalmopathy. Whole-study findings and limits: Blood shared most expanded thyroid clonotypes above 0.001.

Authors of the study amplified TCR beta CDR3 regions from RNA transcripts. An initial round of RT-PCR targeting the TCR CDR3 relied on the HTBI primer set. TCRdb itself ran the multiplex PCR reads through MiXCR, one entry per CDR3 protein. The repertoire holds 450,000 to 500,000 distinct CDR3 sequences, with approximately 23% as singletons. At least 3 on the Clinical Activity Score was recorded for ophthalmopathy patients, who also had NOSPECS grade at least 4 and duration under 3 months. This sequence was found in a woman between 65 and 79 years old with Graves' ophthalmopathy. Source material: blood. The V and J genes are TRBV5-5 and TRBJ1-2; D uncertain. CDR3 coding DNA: TGTGCCAGCAGCTTGGCCAGTAGCTATGGCTACACCTTC. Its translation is CASSLASSYGYTF.